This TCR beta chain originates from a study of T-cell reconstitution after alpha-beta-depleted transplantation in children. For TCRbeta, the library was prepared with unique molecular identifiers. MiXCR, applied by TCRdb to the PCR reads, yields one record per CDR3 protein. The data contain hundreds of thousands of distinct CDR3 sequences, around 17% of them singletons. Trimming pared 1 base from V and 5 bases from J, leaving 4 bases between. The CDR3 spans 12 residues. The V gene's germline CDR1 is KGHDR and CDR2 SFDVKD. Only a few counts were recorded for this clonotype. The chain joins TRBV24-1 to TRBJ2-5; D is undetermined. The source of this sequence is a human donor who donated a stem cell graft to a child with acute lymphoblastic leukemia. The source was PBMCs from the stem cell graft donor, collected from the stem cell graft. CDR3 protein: CATSDLSETQYF. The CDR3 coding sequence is TGTGCCACCAGTGATTTATCCGAGACCCAGTACTTC.